The 5 T cell receptor beta chains given below trace back to one sample, sequenced in a study of blood T cells in healthy people across ages. Primers used in a second PCR of about 6 to 11 cycles were a sample-barcoded 5' primer and a J-beta primer mix. Each CDR3 protein is one row after TCRdb ran MiXCR on the 5' RACE reads. The table shows almost 300,000 distinct CDR3 sequences, with 25% to 30% occurring only once. Sequencing was carried out using blood. The receptors were gathered from a woman between 70 and 85 years old in good health.

As regards this clonotype: This may be a read error: a much more frequent sequence differs by one nucleotide. CDR3 sequence reads: CSSSRSRGSGNTIYF. The CDR3 DNA reads TGTTCCAGCAGCCGGTCGAGGGGCTCTGGAAACACCATATATTTT. This rearrangement joins TRBV28 to TRBJ1-3; weak D call: TRBD1 (5 bases). The CDR3 has 15 residues. Germline CDR1 reads MDHEN; CDR2 reads SYDVKM.

This clonotype was seen only a few times. The V gene is TRBV4-3, the J gene TRBJ2-2; TRBD2 agrees at 9 bases. CDR3 length equals 17 residues. With 0 bases clipped from V and 4 bases from J, the junction kept 6 bases outside the gene matches. Germline V lookup: CDR1 LGHNA, CDR2 YSLEER. The CDR3 reads CASSQEGSGGSTGELFF. The CDR3 nucleotides are TGCGCCAGCAGCCAAGAAGGGAGCGGGGGGAGCACCGGGGAGCTGTTTTTT.

This clonotype was observed a handful of times. The DNA for the CDR3 is TGCAGTGCTAAACCCAGACTCTACAATGAGCAGTTCTTC. Translating gives CSAKPRLYNEQFF. The rearrangement joins TRBV20-1 to TRBJ2-1, with D unresolved. Germline V gene data show CDR1 as DFQATT and CDR2 as SNEGSKA (reference sequence). This CDR3 contains 13 residues. With 4 bases removed from V and 3 bases from J, the gap between germline ends came to 10 bases.

Many counts were recorded for this clonotype. This chain uses TRBV29-1 with TRBJ2-5; either TRBD1 or TRBD2 may fit D (6 bases each). The V gene lost 2 bases and the J gene lost 4 bases, with 11 bases spanning the gap. The CDR3 extends over 13 amino acids. CDR1 and CDR2 from the germline V gene are SQVTM and ANQGSEA. CDR3 DNA sequence: TGCAGCGTTGAAAGGGGGGACCGAGAGACCCAGTACTTC. It is translated as CSVERGDRETQYF.

This clonotype was counted only a few times. The rearrangement uses TRBV29-1 and TRBJ2-1; D is ambiguous. The germline gives CDR1 SQVTM, CDR2 ANQGSEA. The CDR3 is made up of 16 amino acids. V was shortened by 3 bases and J by 0 bases, with 15 bases between the two germline ends. CDR3 nucleotides: TGCAGCGTTGATTTCGGCAGGTCATACTCCTACAATGAGCAGTTCTTC. Translation: CSVDFGRSYSYNEQFF.